This TCR beta chain was obtained from a study of technical replicates of blood from a few donors. TCRdb's table, derived via immunoSEQ multiplex PCR, lists solely in-frame clones and lacks some. Of 55,000 to 75,000 clones listed, approximately 92% are singletons. Input material: T cells isolated from PBMCs. This clonotype originated in a human donor in good health.

The CDR3, as DNA: TGTGCCAGCAGCCTCTTACAGGGGACCTATCAGCCCCAGCATTTT. Translation gives CASSLLQGTYQPQHF. The chain employs TRBV7-8 and TRBJ1-5, with 7 bases matching TRBD1. Looked up from germline, CDR1 is SGHVS and CDR2 is FQNEAQ. V was clipped by 5 bases and J by 5 bases; unmatched bases: 9. The CDR3 loop spans 15 amino acids.